A selection of T cell receptor beta chains follows, all from one sample in a study of human T cells and chemical hapten exposure. TCRdb re-analysed the RACE reads in MiXCR, keeping a single row per CDR3 protein. The sample gives just over 40,000 distinct CDR3 sequences, less than 3.5% of which show up once; approximately 6.7% is in the top ten. Sequencing was performed on whole blood, taken in connection with sensitization to the hapten diphenylcyclopropenone (DPC). The receptor set was obtained from a man aged 35 to 55 with alopecia areata. Some clones in this sample may be carry-over from other donors' samples. CDR3s include the opening cysteine and the closing phenylalanine or tryptophan. The D gene is left open where the match is weak. Not every row has a clone size; where given, it reads once, few, many or a size class.

D gene,clone size,J gene,V gene,CDR3 DNA,CDR3 protein
-,many,TRBJ1-1,TRBV5-8,TGTGCCAGCAGGAAGGGATCCGGGACACAGAACACTGAAGCTTTCTTT,CASRKGSGTQNTEAFF
TRBD1,medium-sized,TRBJ2-7,TRBV27,TGTGCCAGTTCCACCGGGACAGGGGGCGACGAGCAGTACTTC,CASSTGTGGDEQYF
-,few,TRBJ2-1,TRBV19,TGTGCCAGTAGTATGTGGGCGGGCCTCAATGAGCAGTTCTTC,CASSMWAGLNEQFF
TRBD1,many,TRBJ1-1,TRBV15,TGTGCCACCAGCAGAGAAGGGACAGGGCCGGGGACTGAAGCTTTCTTT,CATSREGTGPGTEAFF
TRBD1,many,TRBJ1-5,TRBV28,TGTGCCAGCAGTGTATTCGGACAGGTAAATCAGCCCCAGCATTTT,CASSVFGQVNQPQHF
-,many,TRBJ2-5,TRBV5-1,TGCGCCAGCAGCGCAGGACCGACGCAAGAGACCCAGTACTTC,CASSAGPTQETQYF
TRBD2,-,TRBJ2-1,TRBV9,TGTGCCAGCAGCGCGAGCGGGACCTACGACAATGAGCAGTTCTTC,CASSASGTYDNEQFF
-,many,TRBJ2-6,TRBV28,TGTGCCAGCAGTTTTGGCGCCGGATTGGGGGCCAACGTCCTGACTTTC,CASSFGAGLGANVLTF
-,many,TRBJ2-7,TRBV4-2,TGTGCCAGCAGCCAAGCCCCGGAGCGGAGCGCCTACGAGCAGTACTTC,CASSQAPERSAYEQYF
-,many,TRBJ1-1,TRBV6-6,TGTGCCAGCAGTTACGGGGGCAGACAGAACACTGAAGCTTTCTTT,CASSYGGRQNTEAFF
-,many,TRBJ2-3,TRBV20-1,TGCAGTGCTAGAGATTGGTCCCCAGTCGCAGATACGCAGTATTTT,CSARDWSPVADTQYF
TRBD2,many,TRBJ2-1,TRBV12-3/TRBV12-4,TGTGCCAGCAGTTTGGGGACTAGCATCAATGAGCAGTTCTTC,CASSLGTSINEQFF
TRBD1,-,TRBJ2-3,TRBV7-2,TGTGCCAGCAGCATGGGACAGGGAGCGACAGATACGCAGTATTTT,CASSMGQGATDTQYF
-,many,TRBJ1-4,TRBV20-1,TGCAGTGCTAGGGGAAGTCGGGTAGGGAATGAAAAACTGTTTTTT,CSARGSRVGNEKLFF
-,-,TRBJ2-5,TRBV5-1,TGCGCCAGCAGCTCCAGTAGGGCGCAGCAAGAGACCCAGTACTTC,CASSSSRAQQETQYF
-,-,TRBJ1-1,TRBV7-3,TGTGCCAGCAGCTTAACTGGGTACACTGAAGCTTTCTTT,CASSLTGYTEAFF
-,many,TRBJ1-1,TRBV5-1,TGCGCCAGCAGCTTGGTGGACAGCAGGAACACTGAAGCTTTCTTT,CASSLVDSRNTEAFF
-,many,TRBJ2-1,TRBV20-1,TGCAGTGCTAGTTCAACGAACAATGAGCAGTTCTTC,CSASSTNNEQFF
-,-,TRBJ1-4,TRBV2,TGTGCCAGCAGCGAGATACCAATAGGCGGAGTTGAAAAACTGTTTTTT,CASSEIPIGGVEKLFF
-,many,TRBJ2-6,TRBV18,TGTGCCAGCTCACGGAAACAGAGTAGATCCGGGGCCAACGTCCTGACTTTC,CASSRKQSRSGANVLTF
TRBD1,few,TRBJ2-7,TRBV29-1,TGCAGCGTCGCCGACAGGGTTTCCTACGAGCAGTACTTC,CSVADRVSYEQYF
TRBD1,-,TRBJ2-2,TRBV19,TGTGCCAGTAGTGTGACAGGGGTCAACACCGGGGAGCTGTTTTTT,CASSVTGVNTGELFF
-,many,TRBJ2-5,TRBV28,TGTGCCAGCACCCCCCCCGGTGTTCAAGAGACCCAGTACTTC,CASTPPGVQETQYF
TRBD2,many,TRBJ2-2,TRBV27,TGTGCCAGCAGTATCCTGAGCGGGAGGGGTACCGGGGAGCTGTTTTTT,CASSILSGRGTGELFF
TRBD2,many,TRBJ2-7,TRBV28,TGTGCCAGCAGTCCCTCGGGGGCGGGAGGCGGCGAGCAGTACTTC,CASSPSGAGGGEQYF
-,many,TRBJ1-5,TRBV7-9,TGTGCCAGCAGCTTAAGTGGCAGGGAAAGCAATCAGCCCCAGCATTTT,CASSLSGRESNQPQHF
TRBD1,few,TRBJ1-2,TRBV12-3/TRBV12-4,TGTGCCAGCAGTCAGGGGACAGGGAGTTATGGCTACACCTTC,CASSQGTGSYGYTF
TRBD1,many,TRBJ1-6,TRBV6-6,TGTGCCAGCAGTTACTCGCCAGGGACAGCAAATTCACCCCTCCACTTT,CASSYSPGTANSPLHF
-,-,TRBJ1-5,TRBV19,TGTGCCAGTAGCACACAGGGCAGCAATCAGCCCCAGCATTTT,CASSTQGSNQPQHF
TRBD1,-,TRBJ1-5,TRBV11-3,TGTGCCGGGGGACAGGGGACTCAGCCCCAGCATTTT,CAGGQGTQPQHF
-,many,TRBJ1-5,TRBV28,TGTGCCAGCAGTACAACAGGGTTCGGCAATCAGCCCCAGCATTTT,CASSTTGFGNQPQHF
-,many,TRBJ1-2,TRBV21-1,TGTGCCAGCAGCATAAACCCCTATGGCTACACCTTC,CASSINPYGYTF
-,-,TRBJ1-5,TRBV4-3,TGCGCCAGCAGCCAAGAGGGAAGGGGTTATCAGCCCCAGCATTTT,CASSQEGRGYQPQHF
-,-,TRBJ2-7,TRBV20-1,TGCAGTGCTAGAGATCTAGATTCCTACGAGCAGTACTTC,CSARDLDSYEQYF
TRBD2,many,TRBJ2-1,TRBV20-1,TGCAGTGCTAGGAAGGCTAGCGGGAGGGTCCACAATGAGCAGTTCTTC,CSARKASGRVHNEQFF
-,few,TRBJ1-6,TRBV7-2,TGTGCCAGCAGCTTAGCATCGACAGAGGATTCACCCCTCCACTTT,CASSLASTEDSPLHF
TRBD1,few,TRBJ2-7,TRBV6-5,TGTGCCAGCAGTGGCGGACAGGGAGGTGACTACGAGCAGTACTTC,CASSGGQGGDYEQYF
-,many,TRBJ1-1,TRBV6-5,TGTGCCAGCAGTTACACCGGGACATCCGAAGCTTTCTTT,CASSYTGTSEAFF
TRBD1,many,TRBJ1-2,TRBV19,TGTGCCAGTAGTATTCTCGAGGGACAGGGAGGCTACACCTTC,CASSILEGQGGYTF
-,many,TRBJ2-6,TRBV12-3/TRBV12-4,TGTGCCAGCAACAGGCCCGGGGCCAACGTCCTGACTTTC,CASNRPGANVLTF
TRBD2,few,TRBJ2-7,TRBV12-3/TRBV12-4,TGTGCCAGCAGTTTAAGGGCTAGCGGAGCCTACGAGCAGTACTTC,CASSLRASGAYEQYF
TRBD1,many,TRBJ1-3,TRBV28,TGTGCCAGCATTCGGTCAGGGGGTCGAAACACCATATATTTT,CASIRSGGRNTIYF
-,many,TRBJ2-4,TRBV5-5,TGTGCCAGCAGCTCGTTACGGGGGACCGGGAAAAACATTCAGTACTTC,CASSSLRGTGKNIQYF
-,many,TRBJ2-7,TRBV28,TGTGCCAGCAGCAGAGCCTACGAGCAGTACTTC,CASSRAYEQYF
-,-,TRBJ2-4,TRBV12-3/TRBV12-4,TGTGCCAGCAGTATTACGGGCATTCAGTACTTC,CASSITGIQYF
TRBD2,many,TRBJ2-7,TRBV2,TGTGCCAGCAGTGGCCGACTAGCGGGAGATGTCGAGCAGTACTTC,CASSGRLAGDVEQYF
-,-,TRBJ2-1,TRBV15,TGTGCCACCAGCATCCTACAGGGTTGGGAGCAGTTCTTC,CATSILQGWEQFF
TRBD2,-,TRBJ2-7,TRBV7-9,TGTGCCAGCAGCCCCTTGAGGGAGGGCAGCCACGAGCAGTACTTC,CASSPLREGSHEQYF
TRBD1,many,TRBJ2-3,TRBV4-2,TGTGCCAGCAGCCAAGGGACAGGGGAACACACAGATACGCAGTATTTT,CASSQGTGEHTDTQYF
-,many,TRBJ2-3,TRBV7-3,TGTGCCAGCAGCCCCCAGTCGGCTAGCACAGATACGCAGTATTTT,CASSPQSASTDTQYF
TRBD1,many,TRBJ1-2,TRBV5-1,TGCGCCAGCAGCTTATCCGGGACAGGGGGAGGCTACACCTTC,CASSLSGTGGGYTF
TRBD2,many,TRBJ2-3,TRBV7-2,TGTGCCAGCAGCTTTCGGACTAGCGGGAGGGCCGAGACAGATACGCAGTATTTT,CASSFRTSGRAETDTQYF
TRBD1,few,TRBJ1-5,TRBV12-3/TRBV12-4,TGTGCCAGCAGTTTGGACAGGGAGGATCAGCCCCAGCATTTT,CASSLDREDQPQHF
-,many,TRBJ2-3,TRBV12-3/TRBV12-4,TGTGCCAGCGACAAAAGGGATGGGCTAGGAGATACGCAGTATTTT,CASDKRDGLGDTQYF
-,many,TRBJ2-3,TRBV5-4,TGTGCCAGCAGAGGGGGAGGGGCGTTCACAGATACGCAGTATTTT,CASRGGGAFTDTQYF
TRBD2,many,TRBJ2-5,TRBV12-3/TRBV12-4,TGTGCCAGCAGTTTAAACGGGAGGGCCACAGAGACCCAGTACTTC,CASSLNGRATETQYF
-,many,TRBJ2-5,TRBV20-1,TGCAGTGCTAGAGACACTCAATTGACAGGAAACCAAGAGACCCAGTACTTC,CSARDTQLTGNQETQYF
TRBD1,-,TRBJ2-7,TRBV5-1,TGCGCCAGCAGCTTGTATGGGACAGGCACCTACGAGCAGTACTTC,CASSLYGTGTYEQYF
TRBD2,many,TRBJ2-2,TRBV9,TGTGCCAGCAGCACCGGACTAGCGGAGGTCACCGGGGAGCTGTTTTTT,CASSTGLAEVTGELFF
TRBD1,many,TRBJ1-5,TRBV28,TGTGCCAGCAGGAAGGGACAGGCGGGCCAGCCCCAGCATTTT,CASRKGQAGQPQHF